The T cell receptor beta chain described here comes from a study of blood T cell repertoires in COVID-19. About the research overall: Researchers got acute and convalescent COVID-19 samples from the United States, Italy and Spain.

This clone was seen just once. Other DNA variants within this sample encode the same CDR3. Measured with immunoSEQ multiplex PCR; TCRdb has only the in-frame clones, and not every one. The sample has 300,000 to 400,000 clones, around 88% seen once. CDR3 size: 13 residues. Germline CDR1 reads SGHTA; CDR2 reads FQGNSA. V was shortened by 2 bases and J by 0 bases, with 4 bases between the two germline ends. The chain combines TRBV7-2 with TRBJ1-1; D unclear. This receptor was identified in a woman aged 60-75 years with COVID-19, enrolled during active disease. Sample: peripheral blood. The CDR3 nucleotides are TGTGCCAGCAGCTTACAAATGAACACTGAAGCTTTCTTT. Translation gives CASSLQMNTEAFF.